This TCR beta chain emerged from a study of blood T cell repertoires in COVID-19. Study processing details: Estimation of nucleated cell counts was performed using reference gene primer amplification. The table came from immunoSEQ multiplex PCR; TCRdb's copy has only in-frame clones and leaves some out. For V, J and clone size, that table is used; D and trimming come from the DNA. The sample shows roughly 200,000 clones, roughly 89% of them seen only once. The TCR originated in a man aged 45-65 years with acute or convalescent COVID-19. Sample: peripheral blood.

CDR3 sequence reads: CASTLRDVMNTEAFF. CDR3 DNA: TGTGCCAGTACCCTTCGGGATGTCATGAACACTGAAGCTTTCTTT. The rearrangement joins TRBV19 to TRBJ1-1; D gene unclear. V dropped 7 bases and J dropped 0 bases, with 15 bases sitting between them. Germline V gene data show CDR1 as LNHDA and CDR2 as SQIVND (reference sequence). The CDR3 runs 15 residues.